The next 8 T cell receptor beta chains were all read from a single sample in a study of T cell repertoires in cytomegalovirus infection. TCRdb itself ran the reads through MiXCR, one entry per CDR3 protein. The profile shows approximately 97,000 distinct CDR3 sequences, approximately 16% of them singletons. Sequenced material: PBMCs. The receptors derive from a human donor in good health (CMV status not recorded). Some clones in this sample may be carry-over from other donors' samples.

The chain recombines TRBV7-2 with TRBJ2-1; 7 positions match TRBD1. Looked up from germline, CDR1 is SGHTA and CDR2 is FQGNSA. The V gene end was trimmed by 3 bases and the J gene end by 1 base; junction bases not matched to a gene: 3. CDR3 size: 15 residues. The DNA for the CDR3 is TGTGCCAGCAGCTTCACAGGGGTGTCCTACAATGAGCAGTTCTTC. This translates into CASSFTGVSYNEQFF.

In its sample, this clonotype was seen many times. This chain connects TRBV19 to TRBJ2-1; 8 bases line up with TRBD1. Unmatched junction bases numbered 7, after V lost 7 bases and J lost 2 bases. The CDR3 sequence is 15 residues long. Germline V gene lookup returns CDR1 LNHDA and CDR2 SQIVND (reference sequence). CDR3 in amino acids: CASNRQGPTYNEQFF. The CDR3, as DNA: TGTGCCAGTAATAGACAGGGGCCCACCTACAATGAGCAGTTCTTC.

This rearrangement joins TRBV29-1 to TRBJ2-3; unclear D gene. V was clipped by 7 bases and J by 6 bases, with 20 bases between them. CDR3 size: 14 residues. Germline V gene data show CDR1 as SQVTM and CDR2 as ANQGSEA. The CDR3 DNA reads as TGCAGCGCAGGACCTAACCTTGGGTCGGATACGCAGTATTTT. It translates to CSAGPNLGSDTQYF.

DNA of the CDR3: TGCAGCGTTGAACGGCAGGGGCGAGAGACCCAGTACTTC. Protein sequence: CSVERQGRETQYF. The chain links TRBV29-1 to TRBJ2-5; perhaps TRBD1 as D (6 bases). CDR1 and CDR2 from the germline V gene are SQVTM and ANQGSEA. The CDR3 spans 13 residues. V gave up 2 bases and J gave up 4 bases, with 11 bases separating them.

Of note for this clonotype: This may be a read error: a much more frequent sequence differs by one nucleotide. This chain connects TRBV7-2 to TRBJ2-2, with D unresolved. This CDR3 has 12 amino acids. Germline V gene data show CDR1 as SGHTA and CDR2 as FQGNSA. The CDR3 is CACSSDTGELFF. The CDR3 nucleotides are TGTGCCTGCAGCTCGGACACCGGGGAGCTGTTTTTT.

This rearrangement joins TRBV11-2 to TRBJ1-1, with 7 bases fitting TRBD1. CDR3 length: 16 residues. V shed 4 bases, J shed 6 bases, and the junction held 14 bases outside the gene matches. Germline CDR1 SGHAT, CDR2 FQNNGV. CDR3 sequence (DNA): TGTGCCAGCAGCTCAGGGTCAAAGGTACAGGGGTCTGAAGCTTTCTTT. Translating gives CASSSGSKVQGSEAFF.

This clonotype has just a few counts. The rearrangement joins TRBV19 to TRBJ1-5, with 7 bases identical to TRBD1. CDR1 is LNHDA and CDR2 is SQIVND in the germline V gene (reference sequence). Trimming cost V 7 bases and J 3 bases; bases outside gene matches: 9. The CDR3 length is 15 residues. Here the CDR3 reads CASTPLTGINQPQHF. CDR3 DNA: TGTGCCAGTACCCCACTGACAGGGATCAATCAGCCCCAGCATTTT.

The CDR3 nucleotides are TGTGCCAGCAGCCCAGCCAGTCGGGGCACAGATACGCAGTATTTT. Translating gives CASSPASRGTDTQYF. The genes are TRBV7-9 and TRBJ2-3; D ambiguous. Germline V gene lookup returns CDR1 SEHNR and CDR2 FQNEAQ (reference sequence). The CDR3 is 15 residues long. Deletions cut 5 bases from V and 1 base from J, with 13 bases between.